The clone carrying this T cell receptor (beta chain) was detected many times. The sample originates from a study of T cells in Graves' hyperthyroidism and ophthalmopathy. Amplified TCR beta CDR3 regions came from RNA transcripts. When the TCR CDR3 underwent first-round RT-PCR, the HTBI primer set was used. TCRdb reprocessed the multiplex PCR reads with MiXCR, giving one entry per CDR3 protein. The sample includes 600,000 to 650,000 distinct CDR3 sequences, less than 25% of them seen just once. This CDR3 is 15 amino acids long. V lost 4 bases and J lost 3; bases outside the gene matches: 3. Germline CDR1 SGHRS, CDR2 YFSETQ.

Source material: blood. This chain connects TRBV5-1 to TRBJ2-2, with 10 bases fitting TRBD2. The receptor was isolated from a man aged 30 to 39 with Graves' ophthalmopathy. The CDR3 region has the DNA TGCGCCAGCAGCCCTACTAGCGGGGACACCGGGGAGCTGTTTTTT. It yields the protein CASSPTSGDTGELFF.